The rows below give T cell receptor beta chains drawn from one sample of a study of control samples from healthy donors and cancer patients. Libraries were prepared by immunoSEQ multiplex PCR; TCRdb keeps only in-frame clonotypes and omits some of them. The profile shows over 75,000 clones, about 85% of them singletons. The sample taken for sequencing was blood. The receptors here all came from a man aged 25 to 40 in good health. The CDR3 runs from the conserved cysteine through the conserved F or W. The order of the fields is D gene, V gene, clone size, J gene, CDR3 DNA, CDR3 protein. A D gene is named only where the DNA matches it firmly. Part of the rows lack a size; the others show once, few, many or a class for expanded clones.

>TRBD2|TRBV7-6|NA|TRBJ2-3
TGTGCCAGCAGCTTAGCGGGGGGGACCACAGATACGCAGTATTTT
CASSLAGGTTDTQYF
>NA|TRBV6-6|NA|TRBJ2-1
TGTGCCAGCAGTTACGGGGGTTACAATGAGCAGTTCTTC
CASSYGGYNEQFF
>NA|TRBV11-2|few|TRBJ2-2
TGTGCCAGCAGCTTAGGGTCAAAGTCGACCGGGGAGCTGTTTTTT
CASSLGSKSTGELFF
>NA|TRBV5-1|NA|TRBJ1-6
TGCGCCAGCAGCGCCGGGGATCGGTCATTTGGTTCACCCCTCCACTTT
CASSAGDRSFGSPLHF
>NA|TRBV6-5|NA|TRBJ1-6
TGTGCCAGCACAGGCGGCGCCTATAATTCACCCCTCCACTTT
CASTGGAYNSPLHF
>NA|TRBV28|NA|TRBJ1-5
TGTGCCAGCAGTTCTTTATATAGCAATCAGCCCCAGCATTTT
CASSSLYSNQPQHF
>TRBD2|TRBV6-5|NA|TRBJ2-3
TGTGCCAGCAGTTTTAGCGGGGGCCTCACAGATACGCAGTATTTT
CASSFSGGLTDTQYF
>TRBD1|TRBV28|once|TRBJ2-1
TGTGCCAGCAGTTTAACAGGGGCCAACTCCTACAATGAGCAGTTCTTC
CASSLTGANSYNEQFF
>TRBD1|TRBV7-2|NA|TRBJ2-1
TGTGCCAGCAGCCGGACAGGGCAGGGTGAGCAGTTCTTC
CASSRTGQGEQFF
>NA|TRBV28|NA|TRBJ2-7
TGTGCCAGCAGTTCCCCCTACGAGCAGTACTTC
CASSSPYEQYF
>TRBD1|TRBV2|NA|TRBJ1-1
TGTGCCAGCAGCCGGGACAGGAGGAACACTGAAGCTTTCTTT
CASSRDRRNTEAFF
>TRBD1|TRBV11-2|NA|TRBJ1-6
TGTGCCAGCAGCTTAGATCGGACAGGGCATTCACCCCTCCACTTT
CASSLDRTGHSPLHF
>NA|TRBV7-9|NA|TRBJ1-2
TGTGCCAGCAGCTCCCCGTTGGAACACCTCTATGGCTACACCTTC
CASSSPLEHLYGYTF
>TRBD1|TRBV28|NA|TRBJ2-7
TGTGCCAGCAGTCGCTTCACAGGGGGCTGGTACGAGCAGTACTTC
CASSRFTGGWYEQYF
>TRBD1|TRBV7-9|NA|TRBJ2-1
TGTGCCAGCAGCCCTACTTCGACAGGGGGCATGAACAATGAGCAGTTCTTC
CASSPTSTGGMNNEQFF
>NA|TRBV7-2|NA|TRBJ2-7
TGTGCCAGCAGCCCCGGGACTTCCTACGAGCAGTACTTC
CASSPGTSYEQYF
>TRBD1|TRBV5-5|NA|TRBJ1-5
TGTGCCAGCAGCTTGGATCTCTGGACAGGGAGCAATCAGCCCCAGCATTTT
CASSLDLWTGSNQPQHF
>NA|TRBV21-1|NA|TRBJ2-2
TGTGCCAGCAGCGGAGACCAGCGGAACACCGGGGAGCTGTTTTTT
CASSGDQRNTGELFF
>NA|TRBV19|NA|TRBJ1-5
TGTGCCAGTAGTATAAGGGCAGGGTTCCCGCCCCAGCATTTT
CASSIRAGFPPQHF
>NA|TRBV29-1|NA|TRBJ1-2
TGCAGCGTTGAGGTGGGGGGGCAGTATGGCTACACCTTC
CSVEVGGQYGYTF
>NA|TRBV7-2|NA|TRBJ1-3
TGTGCCAGCAGCTACAGGCCCAACTCTGGAAACACCATATATTTT
CASSYRPNSGNTIYF
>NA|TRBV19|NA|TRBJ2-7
TGTGCCAGTAGCCCGGGATACGAGCAGTACTTC
CASSPGYEQYF
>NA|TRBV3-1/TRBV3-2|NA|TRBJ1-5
TGTGCCAGCAGCCAAGCTGTCGATTCCCCCCAGCATTTT
CASSQAVDSPQHF
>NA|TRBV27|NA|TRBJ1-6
TGTGCCAGCAGTTTTCGGGGTTTCAATTCACCCCTCCACTTT
CASSFRGFNSPLHF
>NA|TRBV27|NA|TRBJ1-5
TGTGCCAGCAGTTCTCAGGGAGGCAATCAGCCCCAGCATTTT
CASSSQGGNQPQHF
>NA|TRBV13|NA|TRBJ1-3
TGTGCCAGCAGCTTACGAACCGGAGTGACCTCTGGAAACACCATATATTTT
CASSLRTGVTSGNTIYF
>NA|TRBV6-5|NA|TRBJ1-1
TGTGCCAGCAGTTACGACCCGGGTTGGGGCACTGAAGCTTTCTTT
CASSYDPGWGTEAFF
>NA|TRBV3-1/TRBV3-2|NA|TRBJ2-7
TGTGCCAGCAGCCAAGATCGAATGGGGGAGCAGTACTTC
CASSQDRMGEQYF